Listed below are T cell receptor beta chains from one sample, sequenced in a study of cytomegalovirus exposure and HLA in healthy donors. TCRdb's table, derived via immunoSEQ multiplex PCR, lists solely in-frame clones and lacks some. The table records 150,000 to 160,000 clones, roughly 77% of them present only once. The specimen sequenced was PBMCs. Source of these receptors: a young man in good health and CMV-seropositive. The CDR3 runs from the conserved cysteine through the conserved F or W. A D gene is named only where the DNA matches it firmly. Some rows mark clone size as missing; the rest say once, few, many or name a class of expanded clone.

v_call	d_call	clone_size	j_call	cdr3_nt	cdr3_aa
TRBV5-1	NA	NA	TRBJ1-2	TGCGCCAGCAGCTTGATGGCGGGGGAGGGCTATGGCTACACCTTC	CASSLMAGEGYGYTF
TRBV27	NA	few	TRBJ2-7	TGTGCCAGCAGTAATAGGGGTTACGAGCAGTACTTC	CASSNRGYEQYF
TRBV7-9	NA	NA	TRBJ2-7	TGTGCCAGCAGCTTACACCTGAGGGCGGCTAGCTCCTACGAGCAGTACTTC	CASSLHLRAASSYEQYF
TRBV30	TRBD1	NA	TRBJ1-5	TGTGCCTGGAGTAACAGGGGGAATCAGCCCCAGCATTTT	CAWSNRGNQPQHF
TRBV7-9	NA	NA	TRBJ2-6	TGTGCCAGCAGCCCCAGCTCTGGGGCCAACGTCCTGACTTTC	CASSPSSGANVLTF
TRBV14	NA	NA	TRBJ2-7	TGTGCCAGCATAAGGCAGGTCCTTGTCGACGAGCAGTACTTC	CASIRQVLVDEQYF
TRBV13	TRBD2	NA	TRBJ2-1	TGTGCCAGCAGCTTTGACACGGGGGGGAACAATGAGCAGTTCTTC	CASSFDTGGNNEQFF
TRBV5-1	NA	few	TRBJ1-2	TGCGCCAGCAGCTCCGGACAGTCCTATGGCTACACCTTC	CASSSGQSYGYTF
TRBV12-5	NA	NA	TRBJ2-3	TGTGCTAGTGGTTTGGGCTCTCGTGGGCTGCAAGATACGCAGTATTTT	CASGLGSRGLQDTQYF
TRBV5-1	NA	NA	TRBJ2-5	TGCGCCAGCACAGCCCAGCGGTCGGAGACCCAGTACTTC	CASTAQRSETQYF
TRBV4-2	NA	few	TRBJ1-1	TGTGCCAGCAGCCAAGATTCGGGGGTCTTCAACATGAACACTGAAGCTTTCTTT	CASSQDSGVFNMNTEAFF
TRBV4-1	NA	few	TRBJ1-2	TGCGCCAGCAGCCTAACGATCCTAGGGGGGGGGAACTATGGCTACACCTTC	CASSLTILGGGNYGYTF
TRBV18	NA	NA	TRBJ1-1	TGTGCCAGCTCACCAAATCAGGATAGCACTGAAGCTTTCTTT	CASSPNQDSTEAFF
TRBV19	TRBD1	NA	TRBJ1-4	TGTGCCAGTAGTATAAGGGGACAGGGGGCGGAAAAACTGTTTTTT	CASSIRGQGAEKLFF
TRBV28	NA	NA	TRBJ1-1	TGTGCCAGTATGATGGGGGGGGCGCGGGACACTGAAGCTTTCTTT	CASMMGGARDTEAFF
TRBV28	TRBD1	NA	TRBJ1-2	TGTGCCAGCAGCCAACAGGGGGCCTATGGCTACACCTTC	CASSQQGAYGYTF
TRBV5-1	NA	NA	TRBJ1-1	TGCGCCAGCACGTCCGGGACATTGAACACTGAAGCTTTCTTT	CASTSGTLNTEAFF
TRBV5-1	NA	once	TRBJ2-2	TGCGCCAGCAGCTTGTCAGGGGTAACCGGGGAGCTGTTTTTT	CASSLSGVTGELFF
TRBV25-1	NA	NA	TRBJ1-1	TGTGCCAGCAGTGTGTGGCAGGGCATGAACACTGAAGCTTTCTTT	CASSVWQGMNTEAFF
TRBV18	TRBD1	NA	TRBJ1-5	TGTGCCACCCGGGGGACAGAACAGCCCCAGCATTTT	CATRGTEQPQHF
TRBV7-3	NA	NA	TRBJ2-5	TGTGCCAGCAGCCTCGGAGCGGGCGGGGAGACCCAGTACTTC	CASSLGAGGETQYF
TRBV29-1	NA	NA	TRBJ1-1	TGCAGCATTCGAGTCAACACTGAAGCTTTCTTT	CSIRVNTEAFF
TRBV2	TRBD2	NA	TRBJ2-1	TGTGCCAGCAGTGAAGCCCCTTTAACTAGCGCGCCGGGGGATGAGCAGTTCTTC	CASSEAPLTSAPGDEQFF
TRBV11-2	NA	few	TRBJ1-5	TGTGCCAGCAGCTTACAGAGGTCCCAGCCCCAGCATTTT	CASSLQRSQPQHF
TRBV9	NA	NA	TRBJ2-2	TGTGCCAGCAGCGTAGACAACAACGGGGAGCTGTTTTTT	CASSVDNNGELFF
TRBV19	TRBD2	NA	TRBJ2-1	TGTGCCAGTAGTATAGCGGGGGGGTTATACAATGAGCAGTTCTTC	CASSIAGGLYNEQFF
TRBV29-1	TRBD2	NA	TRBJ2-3	TGCAGCGTTGTTCGCGGGGGGACCACAGATACGCAGTATTTT	CSVVRGGTTDTQYF